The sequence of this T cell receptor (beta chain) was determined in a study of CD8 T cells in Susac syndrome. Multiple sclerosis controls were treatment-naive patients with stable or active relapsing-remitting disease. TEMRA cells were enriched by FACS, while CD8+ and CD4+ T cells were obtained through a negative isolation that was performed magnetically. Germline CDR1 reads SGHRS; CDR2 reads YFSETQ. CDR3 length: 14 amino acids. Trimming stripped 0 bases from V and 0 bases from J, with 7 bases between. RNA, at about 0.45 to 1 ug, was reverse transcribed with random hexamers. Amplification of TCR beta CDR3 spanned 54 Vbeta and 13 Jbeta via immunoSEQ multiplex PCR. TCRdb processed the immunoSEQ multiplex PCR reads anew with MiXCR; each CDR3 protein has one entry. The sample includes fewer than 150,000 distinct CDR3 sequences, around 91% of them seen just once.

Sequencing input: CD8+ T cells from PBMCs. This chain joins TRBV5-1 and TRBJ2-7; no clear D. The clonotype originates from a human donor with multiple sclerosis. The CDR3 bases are TGCGCCAGCAGCTTGGGGTCGGACTCCTACGAGCAGTACTTC. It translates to CASSLGSDSYEQYF.